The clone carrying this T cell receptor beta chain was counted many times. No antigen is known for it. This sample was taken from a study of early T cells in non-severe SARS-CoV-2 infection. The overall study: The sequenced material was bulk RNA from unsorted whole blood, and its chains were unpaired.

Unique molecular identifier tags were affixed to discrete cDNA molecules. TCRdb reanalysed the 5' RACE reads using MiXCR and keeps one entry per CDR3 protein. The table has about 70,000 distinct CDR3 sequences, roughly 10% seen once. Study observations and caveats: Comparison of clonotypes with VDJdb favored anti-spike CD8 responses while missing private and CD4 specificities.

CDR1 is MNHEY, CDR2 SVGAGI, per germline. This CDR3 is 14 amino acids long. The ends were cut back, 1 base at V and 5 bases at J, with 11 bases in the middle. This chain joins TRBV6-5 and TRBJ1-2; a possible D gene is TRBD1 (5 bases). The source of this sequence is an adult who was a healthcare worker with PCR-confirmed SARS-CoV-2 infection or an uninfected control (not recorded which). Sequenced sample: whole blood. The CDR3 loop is CASSYFPGSYGYTF. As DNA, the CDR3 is TGTGCCAGCAGTTACTTTCCAGGGTCATATGGCTACACCTTC.